A single T cell receptor (beta chain) is shown here with its context. What it binds is unknown. Both 60 Vbeta primers and 13 Jbeta primers went into the PCR. Assay used: immunoSEQ multiplex PCR; TCRdb lists only in-frame clones, some missing. This table holds 150,000 to 180,000 clones, roughly 81% found once. In germline, CDR1 is MNHEY, CDR2 SVGAGI. The CDR3 has 16 amino acids. The junction had 8 bases not matched to a gene; V was cut back by 0 bases and J by 8 bases. The data derive from a study of cytomegalovirus exposure and HLA in healthy donors. General study findings and limits: The authors listed 150 or so TCR beta chains as cytomegalovirus-associated. Later work showed greater clonal expansion in HLA-associated TCR beta chains than in equally common others.

V and J are TRBV6-5 and TRBJ2-1; 9 nucleotides line up with TRBD2. The material sequenced was PBMCs. The source is a woman aged 18 to 35 in good health and CMV-seronegative. The CDR3 DNA sequence: TGTGCCAGCAGTTACTCAATAGCGGGGGCTGGCTATGAGCAGTTCTTC. This codes for CASSYSIAGAGYEQFF.